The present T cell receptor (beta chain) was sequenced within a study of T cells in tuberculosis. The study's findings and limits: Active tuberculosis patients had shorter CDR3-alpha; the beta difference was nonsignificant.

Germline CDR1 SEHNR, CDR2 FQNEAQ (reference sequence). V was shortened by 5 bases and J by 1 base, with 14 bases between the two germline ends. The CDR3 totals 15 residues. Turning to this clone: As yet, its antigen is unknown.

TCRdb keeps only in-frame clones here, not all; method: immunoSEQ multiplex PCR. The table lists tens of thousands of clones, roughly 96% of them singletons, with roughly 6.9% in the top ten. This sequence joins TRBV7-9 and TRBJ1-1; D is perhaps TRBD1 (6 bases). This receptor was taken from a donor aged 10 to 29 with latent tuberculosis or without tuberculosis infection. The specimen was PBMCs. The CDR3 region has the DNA TGTGCCAGCAGCCGTTGGACAGCAGAGAACACTGAAGCTTTCTTT. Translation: CASSRWTAENTEAFF.